What follows are 9 T cell receptor beta chains derived from one specimen sequenced in a study of blood T cell repertoires in COVID-19. Here immunoSEQ multiplex PCR was the method, and the copy in TCRdb shows in-frame clones only, minus some. The table lists some 170,000 clones, 85% to 90% of them singletons. The sample taken for sequencing was peripheral blood. These receptors came from a woman in her 70s with COVID-19, enrolled during active disease.

The rearrangement uses TRBV30 and TRBJ2-7; 11 bases align to TRBD2. The CDR3 spans 14 residues. The junction had 8 bases not matched to a gene; V was cut back by 3 bases and J by 7 bases. Germline CDR1 is GTSNPN and CDR2 is SVGIG (reference sequence). Here the CDR3 DNA reads TGTGCCTGGAGAGACCTAGCGGGAGGATTAGAGCAGTACTTC. Translated: CAWRDLAGGLEQYF.

This clone has only a few counts. J is TRBJ2-7 and V is TRBV3-1 (or the pseudogene TRBV3-2), with D possibly TRBD2 on 6 matching bases. The length of the CDR3 is 14 residues. CDR1 is LGHDT and CDR2 is YNNKEL in the germline V gene (reference sequence). Trimming removed 6 bases at V and 1 base at J, with 13 bases between. The CDR3 protein is CASRAGGGSYEQYF. The CDR3 DNA sequence: TGTGCCAGCAGGGCCGGGGGTGGATCCTACGAGCAGTACTTC.

This chain links TRBV3-1 (or the pseudogene TRBV3-2) with TRBJ1-1; D gene uncertain. From germline, CDR1 is LGHDT and CDR2 YNNKEL (reference sequence). CDR3 size: 13 residues. Trimming took 0 bases from V and 1 from J, leaving 3 bases between them. The CDR3 region has the DNA TGTGCCAGCAGCCAAGACTGGAACACTGAAGCTTTCTTT. Translation gives CASSQDWNTEAFF.

This clone was counted once. The chain joins TRBV28 to TRBJ2-2; TRBD2 aligns across 9 bases. Germline lookup yields CDR1 MDHEN and CDR2 SYDVKM. V shed 4 bases and J 5 bases; nucleotides not matched to a gene: 8. The CDR3 runs to 16 residues. In nucleotides, the CDR3 is TGTGCCAGCAGTTCCTTAGCGGGAGTGGGGACCGGGGAGCTGTTTTTT. Its protein product is CASSSLAGVGTGELFF. The full variable domain, with the rest looked up from reference TRBV28 and TRBJ2-2, is DVKVTQSSRYLVKRTGEKVFLECVQDMDHENMFWYRQDPGLGLRLIYFSYDVKMKEKGDIPEGYSVSREKKERFSLILESASTNQTSMYLCASSSLAGVGTGELFFGEGSRLTVL.

In nucleotides, the CDR3 is TGTGCCACCTGCCCCGGGACTAGCGGGAGCCGGGGAGATACGCAGTATTTT. Translated, it gives CATCPGTSGSRGDTQYF. V is TRBV10-3 and J is TRBJ2-3; 14 nucleotides match TRBD2. V trimming: 10 bases; J trimming: 5 bases; junction bases outside the gene matches: 14. The CDR3 length is 17 residues. Looked up from germline, CDR1 is ENHRY and CDR2 is SYGVKD.

The chain couples TRBV2 to TRBJ2-3; D unresolved. Trimming cost V 2 bases and J 5 bases, with 8 bases left between them. Germline CDR1 and CDR2: SNHLY and FYNNEI. The length of the CDR3 is 13 residues. CDR3 sequence: CASSENRVDTQYF. CDR3 coding DNA: TGTGCCAGCAGTGAAAACAGAGTAGATACGCAGTATTTT.

V gene TRBV2 combines with J gene TRBJ1-5; 10 bases map to TRBD1. The CDR3 totals 14 residues. After removal of 6 bases from V and 8 bases from J, the junction contained 7 bases not matched to a gene. CDR1 and CDR2 from the germline V gene are SNHLY and FYNNEI. DNA of the CDR3: TGTGCCAGCAGGGGGACAGGGGTTTGGGAGCCCCAGCATTTT. It encodes CASRGTGVWEPQHF.

The V gene is TRBV5-6, the J gene TRBJ1-3; 7 bases line up with TRBD1. J lost 7 bases, V lost 4 bases, and 11 bases had no gene match. There are 15 residues in the CDR3. Germline lookup yields CDR1 SGHDT and CDR2 YYEEEE. The CDR3 bases are TGTGCCAGCAGCCGAGGACAGGCGTTTGGGAACACCATATATTTT. As protein: CASSRGQAFGNTIYF.

This clone was seen a few times. This sequence joins TRBV4-1 and TRBJ1-5; TRBD1 matches at 10 bases. The CDR3 contains 17 residues. The V gene's germline CDR1 is MGHRA and CDR2 YSYEKL. The junction had 4 bases not matched to a gene; V was cut back by 1 base and J by 1 base. This chain's CDR3 is CASSQGRQGASNQPQHF. DNA for the CDR3: TGCGCCAGCAGCCAAGGAAGACAGGGGGCAAGCAATCAGCCCCAGCATTTT.